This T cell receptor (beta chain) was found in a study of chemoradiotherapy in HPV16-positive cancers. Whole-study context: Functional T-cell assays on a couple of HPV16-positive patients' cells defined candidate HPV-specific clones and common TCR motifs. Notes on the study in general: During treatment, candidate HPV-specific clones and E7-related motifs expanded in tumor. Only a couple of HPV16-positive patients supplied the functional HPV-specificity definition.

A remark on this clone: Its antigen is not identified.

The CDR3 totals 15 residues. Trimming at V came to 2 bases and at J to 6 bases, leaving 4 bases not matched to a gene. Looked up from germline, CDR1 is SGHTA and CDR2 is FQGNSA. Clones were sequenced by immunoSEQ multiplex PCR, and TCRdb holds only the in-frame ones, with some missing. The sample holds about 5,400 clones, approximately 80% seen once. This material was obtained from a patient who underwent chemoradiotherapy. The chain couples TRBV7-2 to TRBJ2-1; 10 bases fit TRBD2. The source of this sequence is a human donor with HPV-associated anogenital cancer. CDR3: CASSLSGTSVNEQFF. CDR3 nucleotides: TGTGCCAGCAGCTTATCAGGGACTAGCGTCAATGAGCAGTTCTTC. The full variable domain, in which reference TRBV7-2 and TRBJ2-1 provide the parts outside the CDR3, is GAGVSQSPSNKVTEKGKDVELRCDPISGHTALYWYRQSLGQGLEFLIYFQGNSAPDKSGLPSDRFSAERTGGSVSTLTIQRTQQEDSAVYLCASSLSGTSVNEQFFGPGTRLTVL.